This T cell receptor (beta chain) was found in a study of blood T cell repertoires in COVID-19. Germline V CDR1 and CDR2: SGHNT, YENEEA. The V end lost 2 bases, the J end lost 1 base, and 10 bases lay between the germline ends. This CDR3 spans 15 amino acids. Repertoires were generated with immunoSEQ multiplex PCR, while TCRdb's copy carries only in-frame clones and drops some. The sample includes under 15,000 clones, less than 85% seen only once; the top ten take roughly a fifth. V usage is TRBV11-3 and J usage is TRBJ2-3, with D possibly being TRBD1 (7 bases). Sample: peripheral blood. The TCR comes from a human donor in a cohort sampled during active COVID-19. As DNA, the CDR3 is TGTGCCAGCAGCTTAACAGGGGAGGGCACAGATACGCAGTATTTT. This sequence encodes CASSLTGEGTDTQYF.